This T cell receptor beta chain was identified in a study of blood T cell repertoires in COVID-19. Study information: Researchers got acute and convalescent COVID-19 samples from the United States, Italy and Spain. From T cells, B-cell-depleted T cells, or PBMCs came the material, which was cDNA or gDNA.

Under the authors' procedure: It was from reference gene primer amplification that nucleated cell counts were estimated. Clones were read by immunoSEQ multiplex PCR, and TCRdb kept only the in-frame ones, dropping some. That table gives V, J and clone size, and the DNA gave D and trimming. The data show approximately 94,000 clones, around four fifths seen once. The CDR3 is 10 amino acids. V was pared by 3 bases and J by 4 bases, with 2 bases between. CDR1 and CDR2 from the germline V gene are DFQATT and SNEGSKA (reference sequence). The sequence was obtained from a woman in her seventies with acute or convalescent COVID-19. Material for sequencing was peripheral blood. The chain carries TRBV20-1 and TRBJ2-3; no clear D gene. The CDR3 sequence is CSASADTQYF. CDR3 sequence (DNA): TGCAGTGCTAGCGCAGATACGCAGTATTTT.